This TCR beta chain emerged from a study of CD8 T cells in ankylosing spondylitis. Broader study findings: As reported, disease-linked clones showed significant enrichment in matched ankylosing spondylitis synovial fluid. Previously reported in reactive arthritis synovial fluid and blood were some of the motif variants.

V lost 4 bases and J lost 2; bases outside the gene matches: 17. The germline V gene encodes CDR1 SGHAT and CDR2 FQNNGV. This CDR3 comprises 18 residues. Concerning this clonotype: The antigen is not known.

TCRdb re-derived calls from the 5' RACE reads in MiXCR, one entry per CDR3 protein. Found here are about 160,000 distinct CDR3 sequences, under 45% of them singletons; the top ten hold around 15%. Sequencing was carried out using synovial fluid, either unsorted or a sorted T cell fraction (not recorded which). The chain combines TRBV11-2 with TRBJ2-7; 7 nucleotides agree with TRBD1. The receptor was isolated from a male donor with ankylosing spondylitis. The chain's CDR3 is CASSSRPITDRPPYEQYF. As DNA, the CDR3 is TGTGCCAGCAGCTCCCGGCCAATTACGGACAGGCCCCCCTACGAGCAGTACTTC.